This TCR beta chain originates from a study of regulatory T cells in long-lasting Graves disease. Whole-study context: Graves' patients with a new diagnosis had received antithyroid drugs under 3 months.

Time point denoted: newly diagnosed GD, antithyroid drugs for less than 3 months. PBMC RNA served as the TCR library source. For TCR beta, libraries came from iRepertoire HTBI primers and Arm-PCR of CDR3 regions. TCRdb reanalysed the multiplex PCR reads using MiXCR and keeps one entry per CDR3 protein. The sample shows some 460,000 distinct CDR3 sequences, 15% to 20% of them seen only once. In its sample, this clonotype was seen many times. These data also formed part of another study, on T cells in Graves' hyperthyroidism and ophthalmopathy. That study reports: Together with thyroid ultrasound, orbital computed tomography, serum thyroxine and TRAb, clinical symptoms were used for diagnoses.

Source: peripheral blood mononuclear cells (PBMCs), taken at new diagnosis, from a patient treated with antithyroid drugs. The clonotype was recovered from a man aged 35 to 55 with Graves disease.

The CDR3 DNA follows: TGTGCCAGCAGGGGACCGGTGGGGAATGAGCAGTTCTTC. Translated: CASRGPVGNEQFF. The chain joins TRBV28 to TRBJ2-1, with D perhaps TRBD1 or TRBD2 (5 bases each). The CDR3 contains 13 residues. CDR1 and CDR2 (germline): MDHEN, SYDVKM. V was trimmed by 6 bases and J by 7 bases, leaving 13 bases between them.